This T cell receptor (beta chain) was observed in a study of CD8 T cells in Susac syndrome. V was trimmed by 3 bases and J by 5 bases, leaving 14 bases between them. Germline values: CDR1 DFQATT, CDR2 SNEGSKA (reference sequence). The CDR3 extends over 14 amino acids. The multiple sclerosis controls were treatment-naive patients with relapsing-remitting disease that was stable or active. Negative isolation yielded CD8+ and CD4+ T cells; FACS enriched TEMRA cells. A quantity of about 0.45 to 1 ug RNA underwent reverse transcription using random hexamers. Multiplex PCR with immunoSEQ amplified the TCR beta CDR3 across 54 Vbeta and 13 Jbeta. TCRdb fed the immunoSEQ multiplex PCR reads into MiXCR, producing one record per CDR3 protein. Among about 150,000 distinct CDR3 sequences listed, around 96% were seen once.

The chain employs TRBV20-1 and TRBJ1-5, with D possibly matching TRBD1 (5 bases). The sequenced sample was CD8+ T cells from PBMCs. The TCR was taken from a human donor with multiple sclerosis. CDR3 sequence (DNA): TGCAGTGCTAGTACCGGGACGGAGTATCAGCCCCAGCATTTT. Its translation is CSASTGTEYQPQHF.